The 22 T cell receptor beta chains below come from one sample, sequenced in a study of control samples from healthy donors and cancer patients. Measured with immunoSEQ multiplex PCR; TCRdb has only the in-frame clones, and not every one. This repertoire shows roughly 84,000 clones, roughly 91% found once; its top ten account for 17%. Sequencing was done on a sample of blood. These receptors were collected from a man aged 50-60 years in good health.

The chain uses TRBV7-9 and TRBJ1-2; 12 nucleotides align to TRBD1. Germline assignment: CDR1 SEHNR and CDR2 FQNEAQ (reference sequence). V lost 1 base, J lost 8 bases, and 2 bases stayed unmatched. CDR3 length: 14 residues. The CDR3 DNA is TGTGCCAGCAGCTTAGGCGGGACAGGGGGCGGCTACACCTTC. It is translated as CASSLGGTGGGYTF. Full variable domain (outside the CDR3, taken from reference TRBV7-9 and TRBJ1-2): DTGVSQNPRHKITKRGQNVTFRCDPISEHNRLYWYRQTLGQGPEFLTYFQNEAQLEKSRLLSDRFSAERPKGSFSTLEIQRTEQGDSAMYLCASSLGGTGGGYTFGSGTRLTVV.

DNA for the CDR3: TGTGCCACGTCCGTTCAGGGTGGTTCAAAAGAGACCCAGTACTTC. It codes for CATSVQGGSKETQYF. V usage is TRBV19 and J usage is TRBJ2-5, with D perhaps TRBD1 (5 bases). Germline CDR1 reads LNHDA; CDR2 reads SQIVND (reference sequence). V lost 10 bases and J 3 bases, leaving 21 bases between the germline ends. There are 15 residues in the CDR3.

This chain connects TRBV5-6 to TRBJ2-6; D is ambiguous. The CDR3 covers 14 residues. Looked up from germline, CDR1 is SGHDT and CDR2 is YYEEEE. V lost 0 bases and J 4 bases, leaving 5 bases between the germline ends. The CDR3 reads CASSLGTGANVLTF. CDR3 DNA sequence: TGTGCCAGCAGCTTGGGTACCGGGGCCAACGTCCTGACTTTC.

V and J are TRBV5-6 and TRBJ1-2; no definite D call. CDR1 and CDR2 (germline): SGHDT, YYEEEE. Trimming left V 5 bases short and J 0 bases short, with 11 bases between. The CDR3 has 14 residues. The CDR3 protein is CASSSNLANYGYTF. The DNA of the CDR3 is TGTGCCAGCAGTTCGAACCTGGCTAACTATGGCTACACCTTC. Looking up the rest from reference TRBV5-6 and TRBJ1-2 gives the full variable domain: DAGVTQSPTHLIKTRGQQVTLRCSPKSGHDTVSWYQQALGQGPQFIFQYYEEEERQRGNFPDRFSGHQFPNYSSELNVNALLLGDSALYLCASSSNLANYGYTFGSGTRLTVV.

The rearrangement joins TRBV3-1 (or the pseudogene TRBV3-2) to TRBJ2-5; TRBD1 is a possible D gene (6 bases). The germline V gene encodes CDR1 LGHDT and CDR2 YNNKEL (reference sequence). The CDR3 length is 14 residues. V dropped 3 bases and J dropped 4 bases, with 12 bases sitting between them. CDR3 DNA: TGTGCCAGCAGCCACAGGGGATTCGGAGAGACCCAGTACTTC. Translation: CASSHRGFGETQYF.

The J gene is TRBJ1-4, the V gene TRBV2, with 10 bases identical to TRBD1. V lost 9 bases to trimming and J lost 10 bases; unmatched junction nucleotides: 14. The CDR3 totals 15 residues. Looked up from germline, CDR1 is SNHLY and CDR2 is FYNNEI. The CDR3 DNA reads TGTGCCAGTTCAAACGAGGGACAGGGGCACCCAAAACTGTTTTTT. It yields the protein CASSNEGQGHPKLFF.

This rearrangement joins TRBV6-5 to TRBJ2-7; tentatively, D is TRBD2 (6 bases). V lost 2 bases and J lost 1, with 9 bases in between. The CDR3 sequence is 14 residues long. CDR1 MNHEY and CDR2 SVGAGI come from the germline V gene. CDR3 in amino acids: CASSYAGLSYEQYF. The CDR3 bases are TGTGCCAGCAGTTACGCGGGACTTTCCTACGAGCAGTACTTC.

The rearrangement joins TRBV2 to TRBJ1-4, with D unresolved. Trimming took 4 bases from V and 8 from J, leaving 11 bases between them. CDR3 length: 13 residues. CDR1 SNHLY and CDR2 FYNNEI come from the germline V gene. The DNA of the CDR3 is TGTGCCAGCAGTGTTCAGCCCCCGGAAAAACTGTTTTTT. This translates into CASSVQPPEKLFF.

This chain connects TRBV18 to TRBJ1-1; maybe TRBD1 (6 bases). CDR1 KGHSH and CDR2 LQKENI come from the germline V gene. This CDR3 spans 14 amino acids. Trimming stripped 8 bases from V and 0 bases from J, with 13 bases between. The CDR3 sequence is CASTGQRVNTEAFF. Here the CDR3 DNA reads TGTGCCAGCACCGGACAGAGAGTGAACACTGAAGCTTTCTTT.

V gene TRBV30 combines with J gene TRBJ1-2; 7 bases fit TRBD1. CDR1 and CDR2 from the germline V gene are GTSNPN and SVGIG (reference sequence). The CDR3 totals 15 residues. Losses at the gene ends were 3 bases for V and 8 bases for J; bases not matched to a gene: 15. The chain's CDR3 is CAWRPGTGDPWGYTF. DNA for the CDR3: TGTGCCTGGAGGCCGGGAACAGGGGATCCCTGGGGCTACACCTTC. Variable domain in full (rest from reference TRBV30 and TRBJ1-2): SQTIHQWPATLVQPVGSPLSLECTVEGTSNPNLYWYRQAAGRGLQLLFYSVGIGQISSEVPQNLSASRPQDRQFILSSKKLLLSDSGFYLCAWRPGTGDPWGYTFGSGTRLTVV.

CDR3 in amino acids: CASSIVDQPQHF. The DNA for the CDR3 is TGTGCCAGTAGTATTGTGGATCAGCCCCAGCATTTT. The chain links TRBV19 to TRBJ1-5; no firm D call. Germline V gene data show CDR1 as LNHDA and CDR2 as SQIVND (reference sequence). V lost 3 bases and J lost 5, with 5 bases in between. This CDR3 spans 12 amino acids. The full variable domain, in which reference TRBV19 and TRBJ1-5 provide the parts outside the CDR3, is DGGITQSPKYLFRKEGQNVTLSCEQNLNHDAMYWYRQDPGQGLRLIYYSQIVNDFQKGDIAEGYSVSREKKESFPLTVTSAQKNPTAFYLCASSIVDQPQHFGDGTRLSIL.

The chain links TRBV5-1 to TRBJ2-1; tentatively, D is TRBD1 or TRBD2 (5 bases each). Trimming removed 0 bases from V and 9 bases from J, with 16 bases in between. Germline-derived CDR1 and CDR2 are SGHRS and YFSETQ. CDR3 length: 15 residues. CDR3 coding DNA: TGCGCCAGCAGCTTGGCCGGGACCGGGGAAGGTGAGCAGTTCTTC. Protein sequence: CASSLAGTGEGEQFF.

The rearrangement joins TRBV6-4 to TRBJ1-5; possible D gene TRBD1, 6 bases. Germline lookup yields CDR1 MRHNA and CDR2 SNTAGT. Trimming took off 5 bases at V and 7 bases at J, with 15 bases between the two ends. The CDR3 runs to 14 residues. The CDR3: CASSQQGWGQPQHF. CDR3 coding DNA: TGTGCCAGCAGTCAACAGGGATGGGGCCAGCCCCAGCATTTT.

CDR3 sequence reads: CATSRTARMDTQYF. In nucleotides, the CDR3 is TGTGCCACCAGCAGGACGGCAAGGATGGATACGCAGTATTTT. The gene calls are TRBV24-1 and TRBJ2-3; no firm D call. CDR3 length equals 14 residues. V gave up 7 bases and J gave up 6 bases, with 16 bases separating them. Germline loops: CDR1 KGHDR, CDR2 SFDVKD.

V and J are TRBV6-4 and TRBJ1-2; D is ambiguous. The CDR3 runs 14 residues. Germline V lookup: CDR1 MRHNA, CDR2 SNTAGT. Trimming stripped 3 bases from V and 4 bases from J, with 12 bases between. The CDR3 here is CASSENMGSYGYTF. The CDR3, as DNA: TGTGCCAGCAGTGAAAACATGGGGTCCTATGGCTACACCTTC.

The chain is built from TRBV19 and TRBJ1-1; 10 bases align to TRBD1. V was pared by 1 base and J by 0 bases, with 8 bases of the junction left unmatched. Germline V gene lookup returns CDR1 LNHDA and CDR2 SQIVND (reference sequence). The length of the CDR3 is 18 residues. CDR3 region: CASSIVRGQGWVNTEAFF. CDR3 nucleotide sequence: TGTGCCAGTAGTATAGTTCGGGGACAGGGGTGGGTGAACACTGAAGCTTTCTTT. Complete variable domain (other parts from reference TRBV19 and TRBJ1-1): DGGITQSPKYLFRKEGQNVTLSCEQNLNHDAMYWYRQDPGQGLRLIYYSQIVNDFQKGDIAEGYSVSREKKESFPLTVTSAQKNPTAFYLCASSIVRGQGWVNTEAFFGQGTRLTVV.

The rearrangement links TRBV2 to TRBJ1-6; no reliable D call. V was clipped by 6 bases and J by 6 bases, with 9 bases between them. The CDR3 spans 13 residues. Germline CDR1 SNHLY, CDR2 FYNNEI. CDR3 sequence (DNA): TGTGCCAGCAGCCCATTCCTTAATTCACCCCTCCACTTT. Translation gives CASSPFLNSPLHF. The variable domain in full, completed from reference TRBV2 and TRBJ1-6, reads EPEVTQTPSHQVTQMGQEVILRCVPISNHLYFYWYRQILGQKVEFLVSFYNNEISEKSEIFDDQFSVERPDGSNFTLKIRSTKLEDSAMYFCASSPFLNSPLHFGNGTRLTVT.

The CDR3 protein is CASSIHLIDNSPLHF. The DNA of the CDR3 is TGTGCCAGTAGTATCCACCTCATTGATAATTCACCCCTCCACTTT. The chain combines TRBV19 with TRBJ1-6; D unresolved. CDR1 and CDR2 from the germline V gene are LNHDA and SQIVND (reference sequence). V lost 3 bases and J 5 bases, leaving 11 bases between the germline ends. CDR3 length equals 15 residues.

This chain connects TRBV24-1 to TRBJ2-2, with 9 bases lining up with TRBD1. The CDR3 runs to 13 residues. Looked up from germline, CDR1 is KGHDR and CDR2 is SFDVKD. J was trimmed by 14 bases and V by 7 bases; bases with no gene match: 10. The CDR3 DNA sequence: TGTGCCACCAGCGATCCGGGACAGGGCATTCTGTTTTTT. It is translated as CATSDPGQGILFF.

The V and J genes are TRBV24-1 and TRBJ2-3, with 7 bases fitting TRBD1. V lost 0 bases, J lost 2 bases, and 4 bases stayed unmatched. This CDR3 spans 16 amino acids. CDR1 is KGHDR, CDR2 SFDVKD, per germline. The CDR3, as DNA: TGTGCCACCAGTGATTTGGCCGGGACAGCCACAGATACGCAGTATTTT. This codes for CATSDLAGTATDTQYF.

This clone occurred once. This rearrangement joins TRBV6-5 to TRBJ2-7; 9 bases are shared with TRBD2. Per the germline V gene, CDR1 is MNHEY and CDR2 is SVGAGI. Trimming removed 0 bases from V and 3 bases from J; junction bases left unmatched: 6. The CDR3 runs to 16 residues. In DNA, the CDR3 is TGTGCCAGCAGTTACTCGATGCTAGCGGGGTTCTACGAGCAGTACTTC. It yields the protein CASSYSMLAGFYEQYF.

The chain employs TRBV11-2 and TRBJ2-7; 13 bases agree with TRBD2. V shed 5 bases and J 0 bases; nucleotides not matched to a gene: 13. The CDR3 is 19 residues long. Germline V gene lookup returns CDR1 SGHAT and CDR2 FQNNGV. CDR3: CASSRTGTSGAASSYEQYF. CDR3 DNA: TGTGCCAGCAGCAGGACCGGGACTAGCGGGGCGGCTAGCTCCTACGAGCAGTACTTC.